The entry below describes one T cell receptor (beta chain). The target antigen is unknown. The sample comes from a study of CD8 T cells in ankylosing spondylitis. Study-level findings and limits: According to the report, clones linked to the disease were significantly enriched in matched synovial fluid samples taken from ankylosing spondylitis patients. Made up of several highly homologous variants, a TCR beta motif appeared characteristic of ankylosing spondylitis blood. Disease-linked clones were found to be CD8+ and relatively rare in peripheral blood. In the blood and synovial fluid of reactive arthritis, some motif variants had been previously reported.

Libraries for TCR beta were made by quantitative 5'-RACE with molecular barcodes. TCRdb re-called the 5' RACE reads with MiXCR, one entry per CDR3 protein. Seen here are about 540,000 distinct CDR3 sequences, roughly 13% observed once, and the top ten hold approximately 6.3%. The V gene lost 2 bases and the J gene lost 1 base, with 11 bases spanning the gap. The CDR3 extends over 15 amino acids. Germline CDR1 reads MNHEY; CDR2 reads SMNVEV (reference sequence). This clonotype originated in a male donor with ankylosing spondylitis. Sequencing was carried out using blood, either unsorted or a sorted T cell fraction (not recorded which). V and J are TRBV27 and TRBJ2-5; TRBD2 might be the D (5 bases). This CDR3 reads CASSLTGGLQETQYF. CDR3 bases: TGTGCCAGCAGTTTAACTGGCGGGCTCCAAGAGACCCAGTACTTC.